These 11 T cell receptor beta chains share one sample of origin, sequenced in a study of blood T cell repertoires in COVID-19. Generated by immunoSEQ multiplex PCR, the TCRdb table keeps only in-frame clones and is missing some. The repertoire holds around 28,000 clones, with roughly 90% as singletons. The sequenced sample consisted of peripheral blood. The receptors come from a human donor in a cohort sampled during active COVID-19.

The chain's CDR3 is CASSQAGFQPQHF. For the CDR3, the DNA is TGTGCCAGCAGCCAAGCCGGGTTCCAGCCCCAGCATTTT. V gene TRBV3-1 (or the pseudogene TRBV3-2) combines with J gene TRBJ1-5; the D is unclear. Germline V gives CDR1 LGHDT, CDR2 YNNKEL (reference sequence). V was cut by 1 base and J by 7 bases, with 8 bases left in between. This CDR3 comprises 13 residues.

The V and J genes are TRBV5-4 and TRBJ1-4; D call uncertain. Germline V CDR1 and CDR2: SGHNT, YYREEE (reference sequence). V was shortened by 0 bases and J by 10 bases, with 4 bases between the two germline ends. The CDR3 sequence is 11 residues long. In nucleotides, the CDR3 is TGTGCCAGCAGCTTGGCGGGAAAACTGTTTTTT. It yields the protein CASSLAGKLFF.

This clone was picked up a small number of times. V usage is TRBV3-1 (or the pseudogene TRBV3-2) and J usage is TRBJ1-1, with D hard to call. The CDR3 is 14 amino acids. From germline, CDR1 is LGHDT and CDR2 YNNKEL (reference sequence). The germline V and J ends were trimmed by 1 base and 0 bases, with 6 bases remaining between them. The CDR3, as DNA: TGTGCCAGCAGCCAAGGAACGGTGAACACTGAAGCTTTCTTT. It encodes CASSQGTVNTEAFF.

The chain is built from TRBV24-1 and TRBJ2-2, with D perhaps TRBD2 (7 bases). The CDR3 extends over 15 amino acids. V was cut by 6 bases and J by 5 bases, with 15 bases left in between. Germline values: CDR1 KGHDR, CDR2 SFDVKD. CDR3 residues: CATSRGAGSTGELFF. The CDR3 bases are TGTGCCACCAGTCGGGGGGCGGGTTCAACCGGGGAGCTGTTTTTT.

This chain's CDR3 is CASSQTSGVSYNEQFF. In DNA form, the CDR3 reads TGTGCCAGCAGCCAGACTAGCGGGGTTTCCTACAATGAGCAGTTCTTC. V is TRBV7-3 and J is TRBJ2-1; 11 nucleotides match TRBD2. V was clipped by 5 bases and J by 1 base; unmatched bases: 4. This CDR3 has 16 amino acids. Per the germline V gene, CDR1 is SGHTA and CDR2 is FQGTGA.

The chain is built from TRBV23-1 and TRBJ1-2; weak D call: TRBD1 (5 bases). TRBV23-1 falls under the ORF class, with uncertain function. There are 14 residues in the CDR3. With 2 bases removed from V and 0 bases from J, the gap between germline ends came to 7 bases. Here the CDR3 DNA reads TGCGCCAGCAGTCAAGGAGGGGCTAACTATGGCTACACCTTC. Residues: CASSQGGANYGYTF.

The chain combines TRBV5-4 with TRBJ2-4; D gene ambiguous. This CDR3 contains 12 residues. V was pared by 5 bases and J by 6 bases, with 9 bases between. Germline lookup yields CDR1 SGHNT and CDR2 YYREEE (reference sequence). This CDR3 reads CASRSERNIQYF. The CDR3 DNA reads TGTGCCAGCAGGTCTGAGAGAAACATTCAGTACTTC.

This chain joins TRBV4-3 and TRBJ1-1, with 7 bases that match TRBD1. The CDR3 length is 17 residues. V shed 0 bases, J shed 4 bases, and the junction held 11 bases outside the gene matches. The germline V gene encodes CDR1 LGHNA and CDR2 YSLEER. CDR3 bases: TGCGCCAGCAGCCAAGAATTAGGGGGCCCCGGCTTCACTGAAGCTTTCTTT. This translates into CASSQELGGPGFTEAFF.

This clone appeared a single time. The chain combines TRBV12-3 or TRBV12-4 with TRBJ1-1; D perhaps matches TRBD1 (6 bases). The CDR3 contains 13 residues. V lost 3 bases to trimming and J lost 5 bases, with 10 bases between them. This chain's CDR3 is CASSFSQGTEAFF. The CDR3, as DNA: TGTGCCAGCAGTTTTAGCCAGGGGACTGAAGCTTTCTTT.

The chain joins TRBV7-8 to TRBJ2-3; 9 positions match TRBD2. This CDR3 has 16 residues. The trim removed 2 bases at V and 3 bases at J, leaving 6 bases unmatched. Germline V gene lookup returns CDR1 SGHVS and CDR2 FQNEAQ. The CDR3 spells CASSLSPSGVTDTQYF. CDR3 DNA: TGTGCCAGCAGCTTATCCCCTAGCGGGGTAACAGATACGCAGTATTTT.

The gene calls are TRBV12-5 and TRBJ2-7, with D possibly TRBD1 on 6 matching bases. V lost 0 bases to trimming and J lost 2 bases, with 11 bases between them. The germline CDR1 and CDR2 sequences are LGHNT and FRNRAP. The CDR3 has 15 residues. This chain's CDR3 is CASGLVGGSPYEQYF. The CDR3 DNA sequence: TGTGCTAGTGGTTTGGTAGGGGGATCCCCCTACGAGCAGTACTTC.